Presented here are 2 T cell receptor beta chains from one specimen sequenced in a study of shared clonotypes between healthy human individuals. Data came from immunoSEQ multiplex PCR; TCRdb stores just in-frame clones and leaves some out. The sample lists roughly 2.6 million clones, over 85% occurring once. Material for sequencing was naive CD4+ T cells sorted from blood. Stated subset: CD45RA+ positively selected. These receptors came from a man in his late teens or twenties in good health.

This chain connects TRBV7-2 to TRBJ2-3; 14 bases agree with TRBD2. Germline V lookup: CDR1 SGHTA, CDR2 FQGNSA. CDR3 length: 16 amino acids. Trimming removed 5 bases from V and 1 base from J; junction bases left unmatched: 2. Here the CDR3 reads CASSMGLAGGTDTQYF. The DNA for the CDR3 is TGTGCCAGCAGCATGGGACTAGCGGGGGGCACAGATACGCAGTATTTT.

This sequence joins TRBV19 and TRBJ2-7; possibly TRBD2 for D (5 bases). CDR1 is LNHDA, CDR2 SQIVND, per germline (reference sequence). The CDR3 runs 14 residues. Deletions cut 5 bases from V and 3 bases from J, with 14 bases between. CDR3 DNA: TGTGCCAGTAGTCACCGGGAAACCTACTACGAGCAGTACTTC. Translation: CASSHRETYYEQYF. Drawing the rest from reference TRBV19 and TRBJ2-7, the complete variable domain is DGGITQSPKYLFRKEGQNVTLSCEQNLNHDAMYWYRQDPGQGLRLIYYSQIVNDFQKGDIAEGYSVSREKKESFPLTVTSAQKNPTAFYLCASSHRETYYEQYFGPGTRLTVT.